The clone carrying this TCR beta chain has at least ten counts. Its antigen is unknown. These data come from a study of neurological immune-mediated disorders. With 10-nucleotide random UMIs included, cDNA was synthesized by 5'RACE. In every sequencing run, more than 200 million TCR-beta sequences were generated from 15-18 subjects. TCRdb re-derived calls from the 5' RACE reads in MiXCR, one entry per CDR3 protein. Of around 100,000 distinct CDR3 sequences listed, 10% to 11% were seen once; the top ten hold approximately 3.4%. Study results and caveats: No sharing of CDR3 amino acid sequences was observed among expanded clones across subjects, suggesting private repertoires in all groups. HTLV-1-associated myelopathy displayed the greatest TCR clonal expansion, and multiple sclerosis exhibited the smallest, lower than that of healthy controls.

Time point given: longitudinal time-point 3. Germline loops: CDR1 DFQATT, CDR2 SNEGSKA (reference sequence). The CDR3 loop spans 15 amino acids. Trimming removed 3 bases from V and 2 bases from J; junction bases left unmatched: 0. This TCR derives from a female donor with HTLV-1-associated myelopathy (HAM/TSP). This rearrangement joins TRBV20-1 to TRBJ2-1; 14 nucleotides match TRBD2. What was sequenced was PBMCs. CDR3 protein: CSARTSGGAYNEQFF. In DNA, the CDR3 is TGCAGTGCTAGGACTAGCGGGGGGGCCTACAATGAGCAGTTCTTC.